These T cell receptor beta chains were read from a single sample in a study of T cells in Graves' hyperthyroidism and ophthalmopathy. TCRdb called the multiplex PCR reads again in MiXCR, with one record for every CDR3 protein. The repertoire holds more than 450,000 distinct CDR3 sequences, with roughly 15% as singletons. The sequenced sample consisted of blood. The receptor source for this set is a woman between 40 and 55 years old with Graves' hyperthyroidism. Each CDR3 is given with its conserved first and last residue. The D gene is left open where the match is weak. Clone size is stated in some rows and not others, as once, few, many or a class when expanded.

d_call: NA; j_call: TRBJ2-5; v_call: TRBV7-2; clone_size: few; cdr3_nt: TGTGCCAGCAGCGCGCAACGGAACATACAGGGCCAAGAGACCCAGTACTTC; cdr3_aa: CASSAQRNIQGQETQYF
d_call: TRBD2; j_call: TRBJ2-1; v_call: TRBV7-3; clone_size: few; cdr3_nt: TGTGCCAGGATGGTTACTAGCGGATTGGACAATGAGCAGTTCTTC; cdr3_aa: CARMVTSGLDNEQFF
d_call: NA; j_call: TRBJ2-3; v_call: TRBV19; clone_size: NA; cdr3_nt: TGTGCCAGTAGTATAAGGTGGGGGACAGATACGCAGTATTTT; cdr3_aa: CASSIRWGTDTQYF
d_call: TRBD1; j_call: TRBJ2-4; v_call: TRBV2; clone_size: few; cdr3_nt: TGTGCCAGCAGTGTCCGACAGGGTGGAAACAAAAACATTCAGTACTTC; cdr3_aa: CASSVRQGGNKNIQYF
d_call: NA; j_call: TRBJ2-5; v_call: TRBV5-1; clone_size: few; cdr3_nt: TGCGCCAGCAGACCGGACGGAAAAGAGACCCAGTACTTC; cdr3_aa: CASRPDGKETQYF
d_call: NA; j_call: TRBJ1-6; v_call: TRBV25-1; clone_size: NA; cdr3_nt: TGTGCCAGCAGTGAATCGGGCTATAATTCACCCCTCCACTTT; cdr3_aa: CASSESGYNSPLHF
d_call: TRBD1; j_call: TRBJ2-7; v_call: TRBV6-1; clone_size: many; cdr3_nt: TGTGCCAGCAGTGAATCTGACAGGGTGCCCGACGAGCAGTACTTC; cdr3_aa: CASSESDRVPDEQYF
d_call: NA; j_call: TRBJ2-2; v_call: TRBV20-1; clone_size: NA; cdr3_nt: TGCAGTCTGGGGGCACCCGCGAACACCGGGGAGCTGTTTTTT; cdr3_aa: CSLGAPANTGELFF
d_call: NA; j_call: TRBJ1-2; v_call: TRBV10-3; clone_size: few; cdr3_nt: TGTGCCATCAGTGTAAAAGGGGACTATGGCTACACCTTC; cdr3_aa: CAISVKGDYGYTF
d_call: TRBD2; j_call: TRBJ2-1; v_call: TRBV5-6; clone_size: once; cdr3_nt: TGTGCCAGCAGCAATGACCGGACTAGCGGGTGGGCCTACAATGAGCAGTTCTTC; cdr3_aa: CASSNDRTSGWAYNEQFF
d_call: NA; j_call: TRBJ2-5; v_call: TRBV30; clone_size: NA; cdr3_nt: TGTGCCTGGAGTAGAGCGATAGCGACCTTGAAGACCCAGTACTTC; cdr3_aa: CAWSRAIATLKTQYF
d_call: TRBD1; j_call: TRBJ1-1; v_call: TRBV10-3; clone_size: many; cdr3_nt: TGTGCCATCAGGGGGACAGAGAACACTGAAGCTTTCTTT; cdr3_aa: CAIRGTENTEAFF